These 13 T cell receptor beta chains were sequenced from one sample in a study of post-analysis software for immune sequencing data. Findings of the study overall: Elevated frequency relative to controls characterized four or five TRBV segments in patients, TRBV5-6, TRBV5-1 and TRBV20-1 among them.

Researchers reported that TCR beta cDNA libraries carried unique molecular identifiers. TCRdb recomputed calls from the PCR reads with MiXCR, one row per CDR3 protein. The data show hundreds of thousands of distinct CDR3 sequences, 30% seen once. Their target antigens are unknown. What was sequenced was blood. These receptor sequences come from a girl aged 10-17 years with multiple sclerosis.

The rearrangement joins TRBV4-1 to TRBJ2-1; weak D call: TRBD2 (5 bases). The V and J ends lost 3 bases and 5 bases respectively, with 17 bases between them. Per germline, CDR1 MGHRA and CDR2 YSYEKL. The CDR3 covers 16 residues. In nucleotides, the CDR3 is TGCGCCAGCAGCCACCCTAAAAGCGGCATCGACAATGAGCAGTTCTTC. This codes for CASSHPKSGIDNEQFF.

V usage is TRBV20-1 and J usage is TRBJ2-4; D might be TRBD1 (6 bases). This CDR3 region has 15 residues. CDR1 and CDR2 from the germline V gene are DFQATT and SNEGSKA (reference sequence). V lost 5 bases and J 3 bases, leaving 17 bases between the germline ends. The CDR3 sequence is CSARADRPLKNIQYF. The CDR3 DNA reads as TGCAGTGCTCGAGCTGACAGGCCACTCAAAAACATTCAGTACTTC.

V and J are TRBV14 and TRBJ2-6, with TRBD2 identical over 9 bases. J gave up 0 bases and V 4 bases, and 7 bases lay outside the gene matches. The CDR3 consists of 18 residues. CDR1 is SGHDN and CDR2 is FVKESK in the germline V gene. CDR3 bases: TGTGCCAGCAGCCCGCTAGCGGGGCGTCACTCTGGGGCCAACGTCCTGACTTTC. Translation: CASSPLAGRHSGANVLTF. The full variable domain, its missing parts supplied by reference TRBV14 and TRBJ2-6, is EAGVTQFPSHSVIEKGQTVTLRCDPISGHDNLYWYRRVMGKEIKFLLHFVKESKQDESGMPNNRFLAERTGGTYSTLKVQPAELEDSGVYFCASSPLAGRHSGANVLTFGAGSRLTVL.

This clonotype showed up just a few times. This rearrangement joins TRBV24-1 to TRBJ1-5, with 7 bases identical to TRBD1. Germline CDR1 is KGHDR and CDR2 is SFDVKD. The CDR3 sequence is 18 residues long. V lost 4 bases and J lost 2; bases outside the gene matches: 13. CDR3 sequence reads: CATSDPNDRVGGNQPQHF. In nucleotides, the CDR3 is TGTGCCACCAGTGACCCCAACGACAGGGTTGGAGGCAATCAGCCCCAGCATTTT.

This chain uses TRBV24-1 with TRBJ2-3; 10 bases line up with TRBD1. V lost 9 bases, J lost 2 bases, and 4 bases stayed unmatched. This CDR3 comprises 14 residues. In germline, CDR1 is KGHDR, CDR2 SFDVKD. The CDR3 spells CATSDRGYTDTQYF. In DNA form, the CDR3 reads TGTGCCACCTCGGACAGGGGGTACACAGATACGCAGTATTTT.

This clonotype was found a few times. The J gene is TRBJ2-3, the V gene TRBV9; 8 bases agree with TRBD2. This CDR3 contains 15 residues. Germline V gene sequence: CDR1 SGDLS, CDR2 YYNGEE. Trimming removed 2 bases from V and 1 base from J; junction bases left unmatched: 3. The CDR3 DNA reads TGTGCCAGCAGCGTCACGACTAGCGGCACAGATACGCAGTATTTT. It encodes CASSVTTSGTDTQYF.

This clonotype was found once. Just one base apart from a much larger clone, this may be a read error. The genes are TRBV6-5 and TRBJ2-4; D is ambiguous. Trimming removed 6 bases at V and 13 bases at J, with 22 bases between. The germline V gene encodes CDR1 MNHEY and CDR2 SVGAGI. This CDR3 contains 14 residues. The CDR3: CASSPQPSDNEQYF. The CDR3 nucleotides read TGTGCCAGCAGCCCCCAGCCGAGCGACAATGAGCAGTACTTC.

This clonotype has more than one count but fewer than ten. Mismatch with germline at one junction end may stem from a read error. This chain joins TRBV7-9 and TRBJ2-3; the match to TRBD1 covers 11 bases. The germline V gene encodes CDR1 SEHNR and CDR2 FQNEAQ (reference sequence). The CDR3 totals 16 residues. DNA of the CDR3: TGTGCCGGCAGCTACCCGGGACAGGGGGTCACGGATACGCAGTATTTT. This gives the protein CAGSYPGQGVTDTQYF.

The CDR3 region has the DNA TGCAGTGCCCGCGCGTTACTGGTGGTCACTGAAGCTTTCTTT. Translating it yields CSARALLVVTEAFF. This chain joins TRBV20-1 and TRBJ1-1; D not resolved. V was cut by 6 bases and J by 4 bases, with 18 bases left in between. The CDR3 is made up of 14 amino acids. From germline, CDR1 is DFQATT and CDR2 SNEGSKA (reference sequence).

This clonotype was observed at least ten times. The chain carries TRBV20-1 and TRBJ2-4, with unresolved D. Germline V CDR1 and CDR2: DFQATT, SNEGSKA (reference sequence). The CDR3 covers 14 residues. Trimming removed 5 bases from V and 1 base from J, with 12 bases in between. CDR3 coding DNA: TGCAGTGCTCTTGGATCGGTCGCCAAAAACATTCAGTACTTC. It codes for CSALGSVAKNIQYF.

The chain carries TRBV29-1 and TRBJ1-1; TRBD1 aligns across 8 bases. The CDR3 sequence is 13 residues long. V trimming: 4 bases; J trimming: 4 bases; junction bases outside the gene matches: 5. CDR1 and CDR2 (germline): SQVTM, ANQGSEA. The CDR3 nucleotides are TGCAGCGTTGTGGACAGGGCTGCCACTGAAGCTTTCTTT. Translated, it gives CSVVDRAATEAFF. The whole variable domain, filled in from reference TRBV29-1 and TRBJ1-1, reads SAVISQKPSRDICQRGTSLTIQCQVDSQVTMMFWYRQQPGQSLTLIATANQGSEATYESGFVIDKFPISRPNLTFSTLTVSNMSPEDSSIYLCSVVDRAATEAFFGQGTRLTVV.

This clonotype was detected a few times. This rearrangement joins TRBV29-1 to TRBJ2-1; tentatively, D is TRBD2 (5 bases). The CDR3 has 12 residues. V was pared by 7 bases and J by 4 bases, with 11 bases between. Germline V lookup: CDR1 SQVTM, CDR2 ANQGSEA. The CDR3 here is CSDKRVYNEQFF. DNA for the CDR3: TGCAGCGACAAGAGGGTTTACAATGAGCAGTTCTTC.

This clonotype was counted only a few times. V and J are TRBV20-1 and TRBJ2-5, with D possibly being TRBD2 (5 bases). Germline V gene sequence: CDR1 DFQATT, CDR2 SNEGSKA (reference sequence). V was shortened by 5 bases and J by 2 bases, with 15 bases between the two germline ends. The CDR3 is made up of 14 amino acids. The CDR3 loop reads CSAVQRQVQETQYF. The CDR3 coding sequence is TGCAGTGCTGTCCAGCGGCAAGTTCAAGAGACCCAGTACTTC.